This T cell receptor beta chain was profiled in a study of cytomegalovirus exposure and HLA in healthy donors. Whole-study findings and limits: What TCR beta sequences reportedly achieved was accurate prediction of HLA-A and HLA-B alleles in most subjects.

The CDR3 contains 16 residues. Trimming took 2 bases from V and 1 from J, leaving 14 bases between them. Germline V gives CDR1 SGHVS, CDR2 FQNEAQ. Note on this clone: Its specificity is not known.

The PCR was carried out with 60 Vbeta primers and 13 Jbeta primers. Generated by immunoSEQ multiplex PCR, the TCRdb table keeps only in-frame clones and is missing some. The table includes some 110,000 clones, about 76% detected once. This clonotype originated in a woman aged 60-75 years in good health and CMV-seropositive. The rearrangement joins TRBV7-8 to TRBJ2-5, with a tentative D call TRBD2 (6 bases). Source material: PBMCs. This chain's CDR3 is CASSLLSGSSQETQYF. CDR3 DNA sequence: TGTGCCAGCAGCTTATTAAGCGGGTCTAGCCAAGAGACCCAGTACTTC.